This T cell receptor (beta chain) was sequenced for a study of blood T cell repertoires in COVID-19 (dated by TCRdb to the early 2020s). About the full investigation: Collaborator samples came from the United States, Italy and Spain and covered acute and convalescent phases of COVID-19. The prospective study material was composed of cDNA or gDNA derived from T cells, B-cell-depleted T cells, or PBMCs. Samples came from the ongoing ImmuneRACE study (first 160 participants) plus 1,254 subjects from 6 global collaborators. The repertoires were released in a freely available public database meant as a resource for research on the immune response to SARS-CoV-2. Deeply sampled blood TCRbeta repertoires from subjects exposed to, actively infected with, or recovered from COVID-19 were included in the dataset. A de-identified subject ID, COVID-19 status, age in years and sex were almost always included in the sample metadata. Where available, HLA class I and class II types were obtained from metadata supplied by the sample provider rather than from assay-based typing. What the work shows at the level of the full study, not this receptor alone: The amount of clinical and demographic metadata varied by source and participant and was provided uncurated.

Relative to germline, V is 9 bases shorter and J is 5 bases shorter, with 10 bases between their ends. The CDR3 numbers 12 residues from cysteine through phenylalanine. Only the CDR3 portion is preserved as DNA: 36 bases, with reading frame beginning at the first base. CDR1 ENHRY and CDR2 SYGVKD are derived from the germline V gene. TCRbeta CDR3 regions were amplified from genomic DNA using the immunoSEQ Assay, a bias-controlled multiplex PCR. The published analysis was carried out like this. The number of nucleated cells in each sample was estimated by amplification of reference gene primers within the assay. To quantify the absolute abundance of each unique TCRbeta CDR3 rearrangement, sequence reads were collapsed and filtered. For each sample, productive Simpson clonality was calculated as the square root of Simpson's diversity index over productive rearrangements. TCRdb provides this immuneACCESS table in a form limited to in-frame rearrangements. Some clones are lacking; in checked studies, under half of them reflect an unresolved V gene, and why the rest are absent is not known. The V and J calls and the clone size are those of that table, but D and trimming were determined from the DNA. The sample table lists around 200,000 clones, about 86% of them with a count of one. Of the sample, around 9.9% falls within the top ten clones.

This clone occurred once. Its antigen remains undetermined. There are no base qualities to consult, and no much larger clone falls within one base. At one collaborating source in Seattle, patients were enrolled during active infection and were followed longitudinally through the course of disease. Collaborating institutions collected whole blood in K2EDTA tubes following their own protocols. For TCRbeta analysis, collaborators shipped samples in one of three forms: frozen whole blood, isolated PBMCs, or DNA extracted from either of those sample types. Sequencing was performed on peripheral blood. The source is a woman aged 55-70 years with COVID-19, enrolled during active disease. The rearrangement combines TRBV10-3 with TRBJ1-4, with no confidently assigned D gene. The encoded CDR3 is CAMSQENEKLFF. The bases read TGTGCCATGAGTCAAGAGAATGAAAAACTGTTTTTT.